The next 28 T cell receptor beta chains were all read from a single sample in a study of blood T cell repertoires in COVID-19. The data were produced by immunoSEQ multiplex PCR, yet TCRdb's version contains in-frame clones alone and is incomplete. The data hold more than 140,000 clones, with approximately 80% observed a single time. The sample taken for sequencing was peripheral blood. The origin of the receptors is a woman in her 50s in a cohort sampled during active or convalescent COVID-19.

CDR3: CSVELTDTQYF. The CDR3, as DNA: TGCAGCGTTGAACTCACAGATACGCAGTATTTT. The chain has TRBV29-1 and TRBJ2-3; D is unresolved. The CDR3 totals 11 residues. Germline-derived CDR1 and CDR2 are SQVTM and ANQGSEA. The V end lost 2 bases, the J end lost 2 bases, and 2 bases lay between the germline ends.

This chain connects TRBV4-1 to TRBJ2-7, with TRBD2 matching 15 bases. CDR1 is MGHRA and CDR2 is YSYEKL in the germline V gene. The junction had 9 bases not matched to a gene; V was cut back by 3 bases and J by 0 bases. The CDR3 spans 19 residues. Here the CDR3 reads CASSQPGLAGGASSYEQYF. In DNA form, the CDR3 reads TGCGCCAGCAGCCAGCCGGGACTAGCGGGGGGCGCTAGCTCCTACGAGCAGTACTTC.

This chain uses TRBV10-3 with TRBJ1-2, with 9 bases lining up with TRBD1. V shed 2 bases and J 5 bases; nucleotides not matched to a gene: 3. The length of the CDR3 is 14 residues. Germline CDR1 ENHRY, CDR2 SYGVKD. The CDR3: CAISEGQGPYGYTF. CDR3 nucleotides: TGTGCCATCAGTGAGGGACAGGGGCCTTATGGCTACACCTTC.

The chain combines TRBV19 with TRBJ1-1, with 10 nucleotides matching TRBD1. Trimming cost V 5 bases and J 6 bases; bases outside gene matches: 9. Germline CDR1 LNHDA, CDR2 SQIVND (reference sequence). This CDR3 contains 15 residues. The CDR3 loop reads CASSGDRGRTAEAFF. CDR3 nucleotides: TGTGCCAGTAGTGGCGACAGGGGGCGCACGGCTGAAGCTTTCTTT.

The rearrangement uses TRBV7-6 and TRBJ2-7; 7 nucleotides align to TRBD2. Germline CDR1 reads SGHVS; CDR2 reads FNYEAQ. The CDR3 runs 18 residues. V was pared by 1 base and J by 1 base, with 13 bases of the junction left unmatched. As DNA, the CDR3 is TGTGCCAGCAGCTTAGTCCCAGCGGGGACCCGTGAGTCCTACGAGCAGTACTTC. Translation: CASSLVPAGTRESYEQYF.

The chain employs TRBV19 and TRBJ2-5; TRBD1 might be the D (6 bases). The V end was cut by 0 bases, the J end by 4 bases, with 12 bases between. The CDR3 is 15 residues long. Germline assignment: CDR1 LNHDA and CDR2 SQIVND (reference sequence). The CDR3 protein is CASSIEAGVRETQYF. As DNA, the CDR3 is TGTGCCAGTAGTATAGAAGCAGGGGTGCGAGAGACCCAGTACTTC.

This clone has only a few counts. The chain joins TRBV7-2 to TRBJ2-7; perhaps TRBD1 as D (6 bases). The V end was cut by 5 bases, the J end by 0 bases, with 20 bases between. The CDR3 consists of 17 residues. The germline V gene encodes CDR1 SGHTA and CDR2 FQGNSA. The CDR3 DNA reads TGTGCCAGCAGCCCATTCCAGGGGCAAATCTCCTCCTACGAGCAGTACTTC. Its protein product is CASSPFQGQISSYEQYF.

The chain couples TRBV5-5 to TRBJ2-2, with 7 bases identical to TRBD1. Unmatched junction bases numbered 8, after V lost 5 bases and J lost 4 bases. Germline V gene sequence: CDR1 SGHKS, CDR2 YYEKEE (reference sequence). CDR3 length: 15 residues. CDR3 DNA: TGTGCCAGCAGGCCCTCAGGGGGACGCACCGGGGAGCTGTTTTTT. This codes for CASRPSGGRTGELFF.

The chain joins TRBV6-2 or TRBV6-3 to TRBJ1-2; D remains ambiguous. The germline V gene has CDR1 MNHEY and CDR2 SVGEGT. There are 15 residues in the CDR3. Trimming cost V 5 bases and J 5 bases, with 18 bases left between them. DNA of the CDR3: TGTGCCAGCAGTAATCCGTCAGGCTCCAATTATGGCTACACCTTC. Protein product: CASSNPSGSNYGYTF.

This clone was recorded once. The chain employs TRBV15 and TRBJ1-3, with D maybe TRBD1 (5 bases). V was pared by 6 bases and J by 0 bases, with 18 bases between. Germline CDR1 reads LNHNV; CDR2 reads YYDKDF (reference sequence). The CDR3 length is 17 residues. CDR3 loop: CATRADVGAFSGNTIYF. The CDR3 region has the DNA TGTGCCACCAGGGCCGATGTTGGGGCGTTCTCTGGAAACACCATATATTTT.

This rearrangement joins TRBV5-1 to TRBJ2-5; TRBD2 matches at 9 bases. V dropped 0 bases and J dropped 1; count of bases not matched to a gene: 4. The germline V gene encodes CDR1 SGHRS and CDR2 YFSETQ. This CDR3 has 16 amino acids. The CDR3 loop reads CASSLAAAGGQETQYF. The CDR3 nucleotides read TGCGCCAGCAGCTTGGCCGCAGCGGGGGGCCAAGAGACCCAGTACTTC.

This clone was detected only once. The chain links TRBV3-1 (or the pseudogene TRBV3-2) to TRBJ2-1, with 14 bases fitting TRBD2. The CDR3 covers 17 residues. Germline V gene data show CDR1 as LGHDT and CDR2 as YNNKEL (reference sequence). The V gene end was trimmed by 4 bases and the J gene end by 5 bases; junction bases not matched to a gene: 7. DNA for the CDR3: TGTGCCAGCAGCCTGACTAGCGGGGGGGGTAGCGACAATGAGCAGTTCTTC. The encoded protein is CASSLTSGGGSDNEQFF.

This chain links TRBV6-5 with TRBJ1-6; D gene uncertain. V lost 0 bases and J lost 7, with 10 bases in between. The CDR3 length is 15 residues. Germline V CDR1 and CDR2: MNHEY, SVGAGI. The CDR3 reads CASSYSGSSNSPLHF. CDR3 sequence (DNA): TGTGCCAGCAGTTACTCGGGCAGCTCAAATTCACCCCTCCACTTT.

The chain couples TRBV4-3 to TRBJ2-1; the D gene is possibly TRBD1 (5 bases). The CDR3 extends over 17 amino acids. The germline V and J ends were trimmed by 0 bases and 0 bases, with 12 bases remaining between them. CDR1 LGHNA and CDR2 YSLEER come from the germline V gene. CDR3: CASSQDWGRSSYNEQFF. CDR3 DNA sequence: TGCGCCAGCAGCCAAGATTGGGGCCGCAGCTCCTACAATGAGCAGTTCTTC.

V and J are TRBV10-1 and TRBJ1-2; the D gene is possibly TRBD1 (6 bases). V lost 2 bases and J 7 bases, leaving 14 bases between the germline ends. Germline loops: CDR1 WNHNN, CDR2 SYGVQD (reference sequence). The CDR3 totals 14 residues. The CDR3 nucleotides read TGCGCCAGCAGTGAGACACTTACACAGGGTGGCTACACCTTC. Translating gives CASSETLTQGGYTF.

This rearrangement joins TRBV5-8 to TRBJ1-3; 7 nucleotides align to TRBD1. J was trimmed by 4 bases and V by 4 bases; bases with no gene match: 5. The CDR3 covers 14 residues. Germline loops: CDR1 SGHTS, CDR2 YDEGEE. CDR3 region: CASSRGTAGNTIYF. The DNA for the CDR3 is TGTGCCAGCAGCCGCGGGACAGCCGGAAACACCATATATTTT.

V and J are TRBV18 and TRBJ1-2, with 9 bases fitting TRBD1. V lost 2 bases to trimming and J lost 6 bases; unmatched junction nucleotides: 13. This CDR3 contains 17 residues. The germline gives CDR1 KGHSH, CDR2 LQKENI. The CDR3 sequence is CASSPNSPGQGLHGYTF. DNA for the CDR3: TGTGCCAGCTCACCAAATTCTCCGGGACAGGGCCTCCATGGCTACACCTTC.

This clone was seen a few times. The chain combines TRBV6-1 with TRBJ1-6, with 8 bases identical to TRBD1. The germline gives CDR1 MNHNS, CDR2 SASEGT. After removal of 1 base from V and 7 bases from J, the junction contained 3 bases not matched to a gene. This CDR3 is 15 amino acids long. CDR3 region: CASSEEGQVNSPLHF. The DNA of the CDR3 is TGTGCCAGCAGTGAAGAGGGACAGGTAAATTCACCCCTCCACTTT.

The CDR3 DNA is TGCGCCAGCAGGGACGGGACACGGAAAGGGGGGACCCAGTACTTC. Translation gives CASRDGTRKGGTQYF. The chain is built from TRBV5-1 and TRBJ2-5; tentative D call: TRBD1 (6 bases). Per germline, CDR1 SGHRS and CDR2 YFSETQ. This CDR3 has 15 residues. Trimming shortened V by 5 bases and J by 7 bases, and 21 bases separated the two germline ends.

This clone was picked up one time. This chain joins TRBV6-5 and TRBJ1-4; tentatively, D is TRBD1 (6 bases). The germline CDR1 and CDR2 sequences are MNHEY and SVGAGI. The CDR3 consists of 15 residues. Trimming pared 6 bases from V and 1 base from J, leaving 12 bases between. DNA for the CDR3: TGTGCCAGCAGCGAGGGGGTGGGAACTAATGAAAAACTGTTTTTT. Translated, it gives CASSEGVGTNEKLFF.

J is TRBJ1-6 and V is TRBV18; 8 nucleotides agree with TRBD1. Per germline, CDR1 KGHSH and CDR2 LQKENI. CDR3 length: 16 amino acids. Trimming cost V 3 bases and J 4 bases; bases outside gene matches: 5. The CDR3 protein is CASSPLGTGYNSPLHF. The DNA of the CDR3 is TGTGCCAGCTCACCTCTCGGGACAGGTTATAATTCACCCCTCCACTTT. Combining the CDR3 with reference TRBV18 and TRBJ1-6 gives the whole variable domain NAGVMQNPRHLVRRRGQEARLRCSPMKGHSHVYWYRQLPEEGLKFMVYLQKENIIDESGMPKERFSAEFPKEGPSILRIQQVVRGDSAAYFCASSPLGTGYNSPLHFGNGTRLTVT.

The genes are TRBV6-5 and TRBJ2-7, with no clear D. Germline V gene data show CDR1 as MNHEY and CDR2 as SVGAGI. The CDR3 length is 11 residues. Trimming pared 4 bases from V and 3 bases from J, leaving 4 bases between. CDR3 DNA: TGTGCCAGCAGTTTCAACTACGAGCAGTACTTC. Encoded protein: CASSFNYEQYF.

This chain links TRBV29-1 with TRBJ2-3, with unresolved D. V gave up 8 bases and J gave up 0 bases, with 12 bases separating them. The CDR3 runs to 13 residues. The germline gives CDR1 SQVTM, CDR2 ANQGSEA. DNA of the CDR3: TGCAGCCGTGAAGCAACTAGCACAGATACGCAGTATTTT. The encoded protein is CSREATSTDTQYF.

This clone showed up just a few times. The rearrangement links TRBV4-2 to TRBJ1-5, with TRBD1 matching over 7 bases. CDR3 length: 17 amino acids. Per germline, CDR1 LGHNA and CDR2 YNFKEQ. V dropped 4 bases and J dropped 5; count of bases not matched to a gene: 14. The CDR3 DNA sequence: TGTGCCAGCAGCCCCTCGGGGTGGGGGACAGTAGATCAGCCCCAGCATTTT. Encoded protein: CASSPSGWGTVDQPQHF.

The rearrangement uses TRBV19 and TRBJ1-2, with 7 bases lining up with TRBD1. The V gene's germline CDR1 is LNHDA and CDR2 SQIVND (reference sequence). The length of the CDR3 is 15 residues. After removal of 4 bases from V and 3 bases from J, the junction contained 8 bases not matched to a gene. The CDR3, as DNA: TGTGCCAGTAGTACCCGAAGGGGGCTGGACTATGGCTACACCTTC. Encoded protein: CASSTRRGLDYGYTF.

V gene TRBV30 combines with J gene TRBJ1-1; D remains ambiguous. Germline CDR1 is GTSNPN and CDR2 is SVGIG (reference sequence). This CDR3 contains 13 residues. V was clipped by 3 bases and J by 1 base, with 9 bases between them. The CDR3 region is CAWSQIRNTEAFF. CDR3 coding DNA: TGTGCCTGGAGCCAAATCAGGAACACTGAAGCTTTCTTT.

V is TRBV10-3 and J is TRBJ1-2; D unclear. The CDR3 has 13 residues. Germline values: CDR1 ENHRY, CDR2 SYGVKD. V lost 7 bases and J lost 6, with 15 bases in between. In DNA, the CDR3 is TGTGCCATCACATTCGGGGTTCGGGATGGCTACACCTTC. Its protein product is CAITFGVRDGYTF.

The genes are TRBV11-3 and TRBJ2-2, with D tentatively TRBD2 (6 bases). The CDR3 runs to 15 residues. The ends were cut back, 1 base at V and 4 bases at J, with 10 bases in the middle. Germline assignment: CDR1 SGHNT and CDR2 YENEEA. DNA of the CDR3: TGTGCCAGCAGCTTAGGCGGGGTCGGCACCGGGGAGCTGTTTTTT. This encodes CASSLGGVGTGELFF.